This T cell receptor (beta chain) was identified during a study of cytomegalovirus exposure and HLA in healthy donors (dated by TCRdb to about 2017). Background on the whole study: In an earlier analysis of around 540 of the donors, roughly 300 Gb of sequence data and about 110 million unique TCR beta sequences from 180 million or so T cells were reported. Five DR-DQ haplotypes were handled as single units for association and clustering because linkage in the cohort was strong. HLA typing covered class I and class II loci at four-digit resolution. The genetic ancestry cluster associated with self-reported Caucasian donors included approximately 85% of the 398 genotyped donors. A later analysis re-analyzed previously published TCR beta repertoires from 660 or so donors and added high-resolution HLA genotyping to study TCR occurrence patterns. Alongside the repertoire data, information on donor age, sex, ethnicity and CMV serostatus was compiled. Across roughly 420 genotyped donors of the cohort, an average of roughly 250,000 unique TCR beta nucleotide sequences per donor were sequenced, and about a sixth of those sequences were non-productive. About 320 gigabases of sequencing data and 80 million or so unique TCR sequences were included in an early release covering several hundred HLA-typed donors. Using immunosequencing, the study profiled T cell repertoires from approximately 700 subjects and related those repertoires to cytomegalovirus serostatus. To predict cytomegalovirus infection status, the study brought together high-throughput TCR immunosequencing, statistical association of individual TCRs with disease status, and machine learning. Typing coverage differed by locus: A, B, C, DRB1 and DQB1 were typed in roughly 620-630 donors, DQA1 in about 500, DPA1 in some 570, and DPB1 in roughly 470. Along with the roughly 700-subject first cohort, a separate validation cohort of over 90 different subjects was used. An earlier analysis of nearly 600 of the donors applied high-throughput TCR beta sequencing to assess whether each TCR beta V gene segment acted as functional or pseudogenic. Genome-wide SNP genotypes for about 60% of the roughly 670 donors were used in a later genetic analysis, which treated that subset as a discovery cohort. The study aimed to test whether cataloging public T cell receptors could reveal signatures of past pathogen exposure. Rather than drawing on any new phenotypic data, the later analysis identified candidate immune exposures from TCR beta sequences and the way those sequences occurred across donors. Every discovery cohort repertoire had been produced on one sequencing platform. General study outcomes and caveats: Linkage disequilibrium might explain the correlated functional status among segregating V segments, but an unknown experimental factor could not be excluded. The classifier was reported to diagnose cytomegalovirus status with high specificity and sensitivity in both the original cohort and the validation cohort. CMV serostatus was the only immune exposure information available for the cohort. HLA typing was unavailable for some donors at each locus, so association tests used only the typed subset. The earlier analysis of 450 to 700 of the donors excluded some 15 rarely observed V segments, including chromosome 9 orphons, because counts were too low. A later genetic analysis reported fewer N-insertions in productive TCRs among donors in an Asian-associated ancestry cluster than the 666-donor mean. In a later analysis, HLA-associated TCR beta chains were found to be more clonally expanded and to have lower generation probabilities than equally common non-associated chains. The study listed 164 TCR beta chains as associated with cytomegalovirus. In vitro tests confirmed that a few of the cytomegalovirus-associated TCR beta chains recognize cytomegalovirus antigens. In an earlier analysis of approximately 590 of the donors, most TCR beta V segments appeared in productive rearrangements about 87% or about 30% of the time, broadly matching IMGT annotations. When HLA alleles, especially DR and DQ, strongly co-occurred, attributing TCR associations to individual alleles was difficult. A later analysis reported that several top co-occurrence clusters appeared linked to parvovirus B19, influenza, CMV and Epstein-Barr virus. A cluster of highly shared sequence variants was judged likely to represent a technical artifact of the sequencing pipeline. The cohort was sequenced for TCR beta chains only, and without alpha or paired-chain data the features that could be detected were limited. A further reported finding was that TCR beta sequences accurately predicted the HLA-A and HLA-B alleles for most subjects in the first cohort. Most TCR sequences were seen in very few donors, while some public TCRs were found in many individuals. In a later analysis, 15,000 to 20,000 TCR beta sequences were associated with specific HLA alleles at a false discovery rate of 0.05. The 87-base-pair reads could not distinguish some IMGT-functional V segments, including TRBV6-2 and TRBV6-3, so those segments were excluded. According to the authors, the approach could potentially be generalized to other disease states and immunological phenotypes. The presence/absence analyses assumed that sequencing depth was roughly uniform across donors, and that assumption may not be true. A later analysis found that TCR association rates varied across HLA loci, with DRB1 alleles showing the most associated TCRs and HLA-C alleles the fewest. An association between a missense DCLRE1C variant and V-gene and J-gene trimming of TCR beta chains was found in a later genetic analysis and replicated in an independent cohort. Most CMV-associated TCR beta chains appeared to be HLA-restricted in a later analysis, and the HLA associations seemed to be driven largely by CMV exposure.

The cohort comprised 710 or so healthy bone marrow donors. At the time of sampling, every cohort member was nominally healthy, though immune exposures that went unrecorded were likely present. The donor was CMV seronegative and was included in the group of several hundred seronegative cohort members. A peripheral blood sample was collected from each donor, and TCR beta sequencing was performed on peripheral blood mononuclear cells. Genomic DNA extraction from the blood cell samples was performed with the Qiagen DNeasy Blood Extraction Kit. About this clone: The antigen this receptor binds is unknown. Nothing much larger sits one base from this clone, and base qualities are not available.

At the junction V is shortened by 7 bases and J by 9 bases; bases outside the gene matches: 8. Looking up the germline V gene yields CDR1 MDHEN and CDR2 SYDVKM. Inclusive of the bounding cysteine and phenylalanine, the CDR3 is 13 residues long. Only the CDR3 DNA stays, 39 bases, in frame from base 1. Library method: the immunoSEQ multiplex PCR assay. For the multiplex PCR, a mixture combining 60 forward primers for TCR Vbeta segments and 13 reverse primers for TCR Jbeta segments was used. A multiplex PCR assay on genomic DNA amplified the CDR3 region of rearranged TCR beta genes. On the Illumina HiSeq System, the amplified TCR beta libraries were sequenced as 87-base-pair reads. The original pipeline was this. A later analysis tallied 75 million to 95 million unique TCR beta chains across the 700 or so repertoires, and about 12 million of those chains were shared by two or more donors. To remove PCR and sequencing errors, raw reads were error-corrected and collapsed into unique sequences using a nearest-neighbor algorithm that merged closely related sequences. Alignment of CDR3 sequences to IMGT reference sequences was used to assign V, D and J gene segments. For a sequence to be retained, a match of at least six nucleotides to both a V gene segment and a J gene segment was required. A rearrangement was called productive if the CDR3 had no stop codons and remained in frame with V and J, and every other rearrangement was called non-productive. Following IMGT convention, CDR3 was defined as the stretch from the second conserved V-encoded cysteine to the conserved J-encoded phenylalanine. Sequences without an unambiguous match to a single V gene segment were excluded from the earlier analysis of about 600 of the donors. An earlier analysis of 587 of the donors called V segments functional above 56.7% productive rearrangements and segregating when the between-donor standard deviation exceeded 5%. To diagnose cytomegalovirus status from the catalog of TCR beta chain sequences, a statistical classification framework was built. In a later analysis, TCR nucleotide sequences were compared against IMGT/GENE-DB human TR gene sequences so that V and J genes could be assigned. In a later analysis, CDR3 sequences and most-parsimonious VDJ recombination scenarios were assigned using the TCRdist pipeline. In a later analysis, each TCR beta chain was defined by its CDR3 amino acid sequence together with its V-gene family, and reads lacking a unique V-gene family were excluded. As a way to deal with suspected cross-contamination and a sequencing artifact, a later analysis dropped 450 to 700 nucleotide sequences that were highly shared and had low generation probability. In a later analysis, a clonal expansion index for each public chain was calculated from normalized within-repertoire ranks of inferred template counts. In a later analysis, generation probabilities were computed with a VDJ recombination model fitted to out-of-frame rearrangements, and the resulting probabilities were checked against IGoR. In a later analysis, TCR-TCR, TCR-HLA and TCR-CMV co-occurrence was scored with hypergeometric tests, and a repertoire-size bias correction was applied to TCR pairs. A later analysis estimated false discovery rates by permuting HLA or CMV assignments 20 times. A later analysis grouped co-occurring TCRs with DBSCAN, adding TCRdist sequence similarity when clustering within HLA-allele-positive subsets. Repertoires with fewer than 30,000 or more than 120,000 public chains were left out of co-occurrence clustering, as were about five repertoires with anomalous nucleotide sharing. TCRdb obtained this table from immuneACCESS and retained in-frame rearrangements with V and J assigned. These tables miss some clones; where compared with another copy, unresolved V genes account for less than half of the shortfall, and the remainder is unexplained. For V, J and clone size, that table is used; D and trimming come from the DNA. For this sample the table gives about 190,000 clones, of which roughly 87% were detected only once. The top ten clones comprise about 1% of the sample.

The chain couples TRBV28 to TRBJ2-4; 8 of the junction bases match TRBD2. This receptor was obtained from a boy aged 2 to 10 in good health and CMV-seronegative. The sequenced material came from PBMCs. The DNA sequence is given as TGTGCCAGCACCCGGGGGGGGAGGGTCATTCAGTACTTC. Translated, it reads CASTRGGRVIQYF.